These 31 T cell receptor beta chains came from one sample sequenced in a study of regulatory T cells in long-lasting Graves disease. Time point defined: newly diagnosed GD, antithyroid drugs for less than 3 months. Construction of the TCR library relied on RNA isolated from PBMCs. CDR3 regions were amplified by Arm-PCR using iRepertoire HTBI primers to build TCR beta libraries. TCRdb redid the calling of the multiplex PCR reads with MiXCR, one entry per CDR3 protein. This sample has 540,000 or so distinct CDR3 sequences; roughly 13% occur once, and the top ten carry roughly 10%. Another study also made use of these data, one on T cells in Graves' hyperthyroidism and ophthalmopathy.

Sequencing was performed on peripheral blood mononuclear cells (PBMCs), taken at new diagnosis, from a patient treated with antithyroid drugs. The receptors originated from a man aged 25-45 years with Graves disease.

In this sample, this clonotype turned up many times. The chain has TRBV7-8 and TRBJ2-1; 12 bases are a match to TRBD2. Germline CDR1 is SGHVS and CDR2 is FQNEAQ. Trimming took 4 bases from V and 10 from J; bases not matched to a gene: 8. The CDR3 covers 15 residues. CDR3 region: CASSSFPLAGGEQFF. For the CDR3, the DNA is TGTGCCAGCAGCTCTTTCCCCCTAGCGGGAGGGGAGCAGTTCTTC. Combining the CDR3 with reference TRBV7-8 and TRBJ2-1 gives the whole variable domain GAGVSQSPRYKVAKRGQDVALRCDPISGHVSLFWYQQALGQGPEFLTYFQNEAQLDKSGLPSDRFFAERPEGSVSTLKIQRTQQEDSAVYLCASSSFPLAGGEQFFGPGTRLTVL.

This clonotype showed up many times. The chain is built from TRBV28 and TRBJ2-6; 9 positions match TRBD1. Germline assignment: CDR1 MDHEN and CDR2 SYDVKM. CDR3 size: 15 residues. V lost 6 bases and J lost 4; bases outside the gene matches: 4. The CDR3 spells CASSGTGRGANVLTF. The CDR3 bases are TGTGCCAGCAGCGGGACAGGGAGAGGGGCCAACGTCCTGACTTTC.

This clonotype appeared a few times. The V gene is TRBV9, the J gene TRBJ2-1, with 9 nucleotides matching TRBD1. This CDR3 is built from 16 residues. The germline V gene encodes CDR1 SGDLS and CDR2 YYNGEE. Trimming took 4 bases from V and 7 from J; bases not matched to a gene: 12. The CDR3 DNA follows: TGTGCCAGCAGCAGGGGACCGGGACAGGGTCAAAATGAGCAGTTCTTC. Translated, it gives CASSRGPGQGQNEQFF.

At least ten counts were recorded for this clonotype. The genes are TRBV7-8 and TRBJ1-2; the match to TRBD1 covers 8 bases. The V and J ends lost 1 base and 8 bases, in that order; junction bases with no gene match: 9. CDR3 length equals 15 residues. Per germline, CDR1 SGHVS and CDR2 FQNEAQ. The CDR3 nucleotides read TGTGCCAGCAGCTTAGGATCAGGGGGCCCGGGCGGCTACACCTTC. This codes for CASSLGSGGPGGYTF.

With respect to this clonotype: The CDR3 does not close with the conserved phenylalanine or tryptophan, likely indicating a read error. The chain recombines TRBV7-9 with TRBJ2-1; 15 positions agree with TRBD2. Germline CDR1 SEHNR, CDR2 FQNEAQ (reference sequence). The CDR3 extends over 15 amino acids. Trimming took 6 bases from V and 12 from J; bases not matched to a gene: 9. The CDR3 DNA reads TGTGCCAGCAGTTCCGGGACTAGCGGGAGGAAGAGGCAGTTCTGC. Its protein is CASSSGTSGRKRQFC.

This clonotype occurred a few times. The V gene is TRBV7-9, the J gene TRBJ1-1; TRBD1 might be the D (6 bases). Germline V gives CDR1 SEHNR, CDR2 FQNEAQ (reference sequence). Trimming pared 5 bases from V and 7 bases from J, leaving 17 bases between. The CDR3 consists of 14 residues. CDR3: CASSIGGGLFEAFF. The CDR3 DNA follows: TGTGCCAGCAGCATAGGGGGGGGACTTTTTGAAGCTTTCTTT.

This clonotype appeared many times. At one end the junction does not follow the germline gene, possibly because of a read error. The CDR3 protein is CASSLGGSPLHF. CDR3 DNA sequence: TGTGCCAGCAGCTTAGGGGGCTCACCCCTCCACTTT. The rearrangement uses TRBV5-1 and TRBJ1-6; 7 bases are shared with TRBD1. From germline, CDR1 is SGHRS and CDR2 YFSETQ. The length of the CDR3 is 12 residues. The variable domain in full, with the rest retrieved from reference TRBV5-1 and TRBJ1-6, is KAGVTQTPRYLIKTRGQQVTLSCSPISGHRSVSWYQQTPGQGLQFLFEYFSETQRNKGNFPGRFSGRQFSNSRSEMNVSTLELGDSALYLCASSLGGSPLHFGNGTRLTVT.

This clonotype showed up many times. The chain couples TRBV20-1 to TRBJ1-2; possibly TRBD1 for D (5 bases). The germline V and J ends were trimmed by 0 bases and 6 bases, with 20 bases remaining between them. This CDR3 is 16 amino acids long. Germline V gene data show CDR1 as DFQATT and CDR2 as SNEGSKA (reference sequence). CDR3 in amino acids: CSARDRKDRETNGYTF. As DNA, the CDR3 is TGCAGTGCTAGAGATCGAAAAGACAGAGAGACTAATGGCTACACCTTC.

This clonotype came up a few times. A much more abundant neighbour one base away suggests this may be a read error. The CDR3 protein is CASVGAESPLHF. CDR3 DNA: TGTGCCAGCGTCGGGGCGGAATCACCCCTCCACTTT. This chain joins TRBV2 and TRBJ1-6; weak D call: TRBD1 (5 bases). CDR1 SNHLY and CDR2 FYNNEI come from the germline V gene. Trimming pared 8 bases from V and 10 bases from J, leaving 12 bases between. There are 12 residues in the CDR3. Full variable domain (rest looked up from reference TRBV2 and TRBJ1-6): EPEVTQTPSHQVTQMGQEVILRCVPISNHLYFYWYRQILGQKVEFLVSFYNNEISEKSEIFDDQFSVERPDGSNFTLKIRSTKLEDSAMYFCASVGAESPLHFGNGTRLTVT.

This clonotype showed up many times. The genes are TRBV7-6 and TRBJ2-1; D not certain. The J call is doubtful: the DNA matches TRBJ2-5 better. Looked up from germline, CDR1 is SGHVS and CDR2 is FNYEAQ. The CDR3 has 12 residues. CDR3 DNA: TGTGCCAGCAGCTTCGCTGACGGGACCCAGTACTTC. Translated, it gives CASSFADGTQYF.

V is TRBV7-9 and J is TRBJ2-2, with D possibly being TRBD2 (5 bases). The CDR3 contains 14 residues. Germline CDR1 is SEHNR and CDR2 is FQNEAQ (reference sequence). V shed 2 bases and J shed 7 bases, with 11 bases lying between them. CDR3 sequence reads: CASSLSGGGGELFF. CDR3 DNA: TGTGCCAGCAGCTTAAGCGGTGGAGGCGGGGAGCTGTTTTTT. The variable domain in full, completed from reference TRBV7-9 and TRBJ2-2, reads DTGVSQNPRHKITKRGQNVTFRCDPISEHNRLYWYRQTLGQGPEFLTYFQNEAQLEKSRLLSDRFSAERPKGSFSTLEIQRTEQGDSAMYLCASSLSGGGGELFFGEGSRLTVL.

This chain joins TRBV20-1 and TRBJ2-7; 7 bases line up with TRBD2. The trim removed 0 bases at V and 4 bases at J, leaving 6 bases unmatched. This CDR3 region has 14 residues. The germline gives CDR1 DFQATT, CDR2 SNEGSKA (reference sequence). This CDR3 is CSAREARGRYEQYF. In DNA form, the CDR3 reads TGCAGTGCTAGAGAAGCGCGGGGGAGGTACGAGCAGTACTTC.

This clonotype has at least ten counts. This chain uses TRBV5-6 with TRBJ2-7; D remains unclear. The germline V and J ends were trimmed by 4 bases and 0 bases, with 14 bases remaining between them. The CDR3 sequence is 15 residues long. CDR1 and CDR2 from the germline V gene are SGHDT and YYEEEE. The CDR3 bases are TGTGCCAGCAGCAGCGTAAGGCTCATCTCCTACGAGCAGTACTTC. Amino acid sequence: CASSSVRLISYEQYF.

The rearrangement joins TRBV5-6 to TRBJ2-1; 11 bases agree with TRBD1. The V gene's germline CDR1 is SGHDT and CDR2 YYEEEE. Trimming at V came to 0 bases and at J to 8 bases, leaving 7 bases not matched to a gene. The length of the CDR3 is 16 residues. CDR3 loop: CASSLAPGQGVDEQFF. The CDR3 coding sequence is TGTGCCAGCAGCTTGGCCCCGGGACAGGGGGTAGATGAGCAGTTCTTC. Complete variable domain (other parts from reference TRBV5-6 and TRBJ2-1): DAGVTQSPTHLIKTRGQQVTLRCSPKSGHDTVSWYQQALGQGPQFIFQYYEEEERQRGNFPDRFSGHQFPNYSSELNVNALLLGDSALYLCASSLAPGQGVDEQFFGPGTRLTVL.

This clonotype was counted only a few times. The CDR3 nucleotides are TGCGCCAGCAGGCGTTTGGGGAACACTGAAGCTTTCTTT. Amino acid sequence: CASRRLGNTEAFF. J is TRBJ1-1 and V is TRBV5-1; D is undetermined. The CDR3 has 13 residues. Germline V CDR1 and CDR2: SGHRS, YFSETQ. Trimming removed 5 bases at V and 1 base at J, with 9 bases between. The whole variable domain, filled in from reference TRBV5-1 and TRBJ1-1, reads KAGVTQTPRYLIKTRGQQVTLSCSPISGHRSVSWYQQTPGQGLQFLFEYFSETQRNKGNFPGRFSGRQFSNSRSEMNVSTLELGDSALYLCASRRLGNTEAFFGQGTRLTVV.

V is TRBV5-1 and J is TRBJ1-3; a possible D gene is TRBD1 (6 bases). The germline CDR1 and CDR2 sequences are SGHRS and YFSETQ. Trimming took off 4 bases at V and 4 bases at J, with 12 bases between the two ends. This CDR3 is 14 amino acids long. DNA for the CDR3: TGCGCCAGCAGCCCAACAGGGCAAGGAAACACCATATATTTT. Protein product: CASSPTGQGNTIYF.

This clonotype was observed at least ten times. The chain couples TRBV12-5 to TRBJ2-5; 9 bases line up with TRBD1. This CDR3 comprises 15 residues. J was trimmed by 2 bases and V by 5 bases; bases with no gene match: 6. Germline V CDR1 and CDR2: LGHNT, FRNRAP. CDR3 protein: CASGIGQGQQETQYF. CDR3 DNA sequence: TGTGCTAGTGGTATAGGACAGGGGCAACAAGAGACCCAGTACTTC.

This clonotype was found a few times. CDR3 sequence reads: CSARGSQGFADTQYF. The CDR3 DNA sequence: TGCAGTGCTAGAGGTTCACAGGGCTTTGCAGATACGCAGTATTTT. The genes are TRBV20-1 and TRBJ2-3; perhaps TRBD1 as D (6 bases). CDR3 length: 15 amino acids. Germline CDR1 DFQATT, CDR2 SNEGSKA (reference sequence). Trimming took off 1 base at V and 4 bases at J, with 15 bases between the two ends.

This clonotype came up many times. V gene TRBV5-5 combines with J gene TRBJ2-7; maybe TRBD1 (6 bases). V was shortened by 7 bases and J by 2 bases, with 16 bases between the two germline ends. Per the germline V gene, CDR1 is SGHKS and CDR2 is YYEKEE (reference sequence). The CDR3 extends over 14 amino acids. This chain's CDR3 is CASGPGDTTYEQYF. Here the CDR3 DNA reads TGTGCCAGCGGCCCCGGGGACACTACCTACGAGCAGTACTTC.

This clonotype came up many times. This sequence joins TRBV27 and TRBJ2-7; 9 nucleotides agree with TRBD1. CDR3 length equals 15 residues. The V gene end was trimmed by 10 bases and the J gene end by 4 bases; junction bases not matched to a gene: 14. The V gene's germline CDR1 is MNHEY and CDR2 SMNVEV (reference sequence). The DNA for the CDR3 is TGTGCCACCCGGGACAGGGCGGAAGTTAGGTACGAGCAGTACTTC. Its translation is CATRDRAEVRYEQYF.

This clonotype has a handful of counts. The rearrangement joins TRBV19 to TRBJ2-3; D possibly matches TRBD1 or TRBD2 (5 bases each). V lost 3 bases and J 2 bases, leaving 12 bases between the germline ends. Germline V gene lookup returns CDR1 LNHDA and CDR2 SQIVND (reference sequence). This CDR3 contains 15 residues. The CDR3 bases are TGTGCCAGTAGTATCAGTTGGGGGTACACAGATACGCAGTATTTT. Amino acids: CASSISWGYTDTQYF.

Comments on this clonotype: This clone may be a read error of a much larger clone one base away. The chain is built from TRBV3-1 and TRBJ1-4, with D possibly matching TRBD1 (5 bases). Germline values: CDR1 LGHDT, CDR2 YNNKEL (reference sequence). The ends were cut back, 8 bases at V and 6 bases at J, with 13 bases in the middle. The CDR3 has 13 residues. The CDR3 is CASRGRRHEKLFF. CDR3 nucleotides: TGTGCCAGCCGGGGCAGAAGACATGAAAAACTGTTTTTT.

This clonotype was counted many times. One end of the junction fails to match germline, which may point to a read error. The chain joins TRBV11-3 to TRBJ2-7, with unresolved D. The germline V gene has CDR1 SGHNT and CDR2 YENEEA. The CDR3 is 11 amino acids. The CDR3 region is CASSVDYEQYF. CDR3 coding DNA: TGTGCCAGCAGCGTAGACTACGAGCAGTACTTC.

This clonotype was counted between two and nine times. This chain joins TRBV29-1 and TRBJ1-2, with D possibly TRBD1 on 5 matching bases. The CDR3 loop spans 17 amino acids. V dropped 1 base and J dropped 4 bases, with 22 bases sitting between them. Germline CDR1 SQVTM, CDR2 ANQGSEA. This CDR3 reads CSVEGVYEGMNGYGYTF. In nucleotides, the CDR3 is TGCAGCGTTGAAGGGGTGTACGAGGGGATGAATGGCTATGGCTACACCTTC.

The sample holds a few counts of this clonotype. The genes are TRBV6-1 and TRBJ2-1; 13 nucleotides agree with TRBD2. Germline lookup yields CDR1 MNHNS and CDR2 SASEGT. This CDR3 comprises 16 residues. V dropped 11 bases and J dropped 4; count of bases not matched to a gene: 11. The CDR3 is CAQGTSGRALYNEQFF. CDR3 bases: TGTGCCCAGGGTACTAGCGGGAGGGCCTTGTACAATGAGCAGTTCTTC.

This clonotype was seen many times. The chain carries TRBV20-1 and TRBJ2-1; D perhaps matches TRBD2 (6 bases). Trimming took 1 base from V and 6 from J, leaving 19 bases between them. Germline V gives CDR1 DFQATT, CDR2 SNEGSKA (reference sequence). This CDR3 contains 16 residues. CDR3 in DNA: TGCAGTGCTAGAGTATCTCGGAGGGCCTGGGGCAATGAGCAGTTCTTC. Its protein product is CSARVSRRAWGNEQFF.

This clonotype came up many times. The J gene is TRBJ1-1, the V gene TRBV9, with a possible D match to TRBD1 (5 bases). With 2 bases removed from V and 1 base from J, the gap between germline ends came to 6 bases. This CDR3 is built from 13 residues. Germline CDR1 is SGDLS and CDR2 is YYNGEE. As DNA, the CDR3 is TGTGCCAGCAGCGTCAGGGCGAACACTGAAGCTTTCTTT. Translating gives CASSVRANTEAFF. The full variable domain, with the rest looked up from reference TRBV9 and TRBJ1-1, is DSGVTQTPKHLITATGQRVTLRCSPRSGDLSVYWYQQSLDQGLQFLIQYYNGEERAKGNILERFSAQQFPDLHSELNLSSLELGDSALYFCASSVRANTEAFFGQGTRLTVV.

This clonotype was seen at least ten times. The CDR3 loop reads CSARDPPPTGGSYEQYF. DNA of the CDR3: TGCAGTGCTAGAGACCCTCCCCCCACAGGGGGATCCTACGAGCAGTACTTC. The chain has TRBV20-1 and TRBJ2-7, with 8 bases aligning to TRBD1. The V gene end was trimmed by 0 bases and the J gene end by 1 base; junction bases not matched to a gene: 11. In germline, CDR1 is DFQATT, CDR2 SNEGSKA (reference sequence). This CDR3 contains 17 residues.

In its sample, this clonotype was seen many times. V is TRBV29-1 and J is TRBJ2-7; the D gene could be TRBD1 or TRBD2 (7 bases each). V gave up 4 bases and J gave up 1 base, with 14 bases separating them. The length of the CDR3 is 14 residues. Germline values: CDR1 SQVTM, CDR2 ANQGSEA. Written as DNA, the CDR3 is TGCAGCGTTGCGCGGCAGGGGGGGTCCTACGAGCAGTACTTC. Translating it yields CSVARQGGSYEQYF.

In its sample, this clonotype was seen once. The J gene is TRBJ2-1, the V gene TRBV30; 8 bases align to TRBD2. J lost 3 bases, V lost 0 bases, and 13 bases had no gene match. The V gene's germline CDR1 is GTSNPN and CDR2 SVGIG (reference sequence). There are 18 residues in the CDR3. The CDR3 spells CAWSVQVWAGGGYNEQFF. The CDR3 DNA reads as TGTGCCTGGAGTGTACAAGTTTGGGCGGGAGGTGGCTACAATGAGCAGTTCTTC. The whole variable domain, remainder taken from reference TRBV30 and TRBJ2-1, is SQTIHQWPATLVQPVGSPLSLECTVEGTSNPNLYWYRQAAGRGLQLLFYSVGIGQISSEVPQNLSASRPQDRQFILSSKKLLLSDSGFYLCAWSVQVWAGGGYNEQFFGPGTRLTVL.

This clonotype was seen repeatedly, ten times or more. This chain connects TRBV7-9 to TRBJ1-2; perhaps TRBD1 as D (5 bases). Germline-derived CDR1 and CDR2 are SEHNR and FQNEAQ (reference sequence). The CDR3 covers 14 residues. With 6 bases removed from V and 4 bases from J, the gap between germline ends came to 15 bases. The CDR3 DNA follows: TGTGCCAGCAGTTCCACGGGACGGCCCTATGGCTACACCTTC. Protein: CASSSTGRPYGYTF.